This T cell receptor beta chain was recovered during a study of beta chain features in type 1 diabetes. This CDR3 has 17 residues. Germline values: CDR1 GTSNPN, CDR2 SVGIG (reference sequence). V shed 3 bases and J shed 4 bases, with 24 bases lying between them. Overall study results and limits: Patients' naive, central memory and regulatory TCRB repertoires appeared more alike than those of healthy donors. There was no resolution here of whether HLA type influences TCRB rearrangement. Shortening that was moderate but significant affected the TCRB CDR3s of Type 1 diabetes patients in all four CD4+ subsets.

Sequencing targeted expressed TCRB transcripts, as all isolated RNA had been reverse transcribed. Using immunoSEQ multiplex PCR, the repertoire was profiled, and TCRdb retains in-frame clones only, with some absent. The profile covers 330,000 or so clones, with roughly 21% appearing a single time and approximately 0.046% taken by the ten largest. Worth noting for this clone: Its target is not known.

Sequencing was carried out using naive CD4+ T cells from blood. The sequence came from a young woman in good health. This chain uses TRBV30 with TRBJ1-1; a weak D match, TRBD1 (6 bases). The CDR3 is CAWSRKRTGPGSTEAFF. The CDR3 DNA follows: TGTGCCTGGAGCCGTAAACGAACAGGGCCGGGGAGCACTGAAGCTTTCTTT.